This entry is about one T cell receptor beta chain. This entry comes from a study of T cells in Graves' hyperthyroidism and ophthalmopathy. This CDR3 has 14 amino acids. Germline V gene sequence: CDR1 MDHEN, CDR2 SYDVKM. Trimming stripped 8 bases from V and 4 bases from J, with 14 bases between. From RNA transcripts, TCR beta CDR3 regions were amplified. Primed by the HTBI set, a first-round RT-PCR was run on the TCR CDR3. TCRdb used MiXCR to reprocess the multiplex PCR reads, holding one entry per CDR3 protein. The repertoire includes more than 300,000 distinct CDR3 sequences, roughly 18% of them detected once, and 40% to 45% sits in the top ten.

Input material: blood. The TCR sequence derives from a man younger than 35 with Graves' ophthalmopathy. The V call is TRBV28, the J call TRBJ1-4; D perhaps matches TRBD1 (5 bases). The CDR3 spells CASRPPDINEKLFF. Here the CDR3 DNA reads TGTGCCAGCCGTCCCCCGGACATTAATGAAAAACTGTTTTTT.